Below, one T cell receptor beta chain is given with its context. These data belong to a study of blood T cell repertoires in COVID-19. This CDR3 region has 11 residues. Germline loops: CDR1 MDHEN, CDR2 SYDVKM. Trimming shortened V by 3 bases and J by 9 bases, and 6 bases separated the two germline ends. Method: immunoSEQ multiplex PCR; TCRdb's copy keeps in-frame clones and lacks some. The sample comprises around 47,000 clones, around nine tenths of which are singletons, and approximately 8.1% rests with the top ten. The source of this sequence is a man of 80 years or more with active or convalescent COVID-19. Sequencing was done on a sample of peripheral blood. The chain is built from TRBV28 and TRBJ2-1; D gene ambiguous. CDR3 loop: CASSFQREQFF. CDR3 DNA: TGTGCCAGCAGTTTCCAGCGTGAGCAGTTCTTC. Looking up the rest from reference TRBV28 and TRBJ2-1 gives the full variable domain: DVKVTQSSRYLVKRTGEKVFLECVQDMDHENMFWYRQDPGLGLRLIYFSYDVKMKEKGDIPEGYSVSREKKERFSLILESASTNQTSMYLCASSFQREQFFGPGTRLTVL.